Listed below are T cell receptor beta chains from one sample, sequenced in a study of tumor-infiltrating T cells and Merkel cell polyomavirus. Sequencing used immunoSEQ multiplex PCR; TCRdb keeps in-frame clones, though not all of them. The sample lists 26,000 or so clones, 87% occurring once. Sequenced: lymph node tissue. The receptors originated from a man aged 50 or older with Merkel cell carcinoma. Both conserved end residues are part of each CDR3. The D gene is left open where the match is weak. Clone size is given for some rows only: seen once, a few or many times, or a class if the clone is expanded.

size,J,D,V,DNA,CDR3
.,TRBJ1-4,TRBD1,TRBV7-4,TGTGCCAGCAGCCCGGGGACAGGGTTTAATGAAAAACTGTTTTTT,CASSPGTGFNEKLFF
once,TRBJ1-1,.,TRBV6-6,TGTGCCAGCAGCCCCCGGGACATAGCTTTCTTT,CASSPRDIAFF
.,TRBJ1-1,TRBD1,TRBV5-1,TGCGCCAGCAGCGGGGGGTGGGGACAGACGGGGACTTTCTTT,CASSGGWGQTGTFF
.,TRBJ2-2,.,TRBV19,TGTGCCAGTAGTATTGGACTGTTGTTCGCGAACACCGGGGAGCTGTTTTTT,CASSIGLLFANTGELFF
.,TRBJ1-3,.,TRBV5-6,TGTGCCAGCAGCGTTTCGGGAAACACCATATATTTT,CASSVSGNTIYF
.,TRBJ2-7,.,TRBV6-1,TGTGCCAGCAGTGAAGTGCAGGGGCCCTACGAGCAGTACTTC,CASSEVQGPYEQYF
.,TRBJ1-1,.,TRBV12-5,TGTGCTAGTGGTTTGGGGGGCGAGAACACTGAAGCTTTCTTT,CASGLGGENTEAFF
.,TRBJ2-5,TRBD1,TRBV11-3,TGTGCCAGCAGCGCCAGGGGGCAAGAGACCCAGTACTTC,CASSARGQETQYF
.,TRBJ2-5,.,TRBV19,TGTGCCAGTAGTATAGGACTAGAGAGAAAAGAGACCCAGTACTTC,CASSIGLERKETQYF
.,TRBJ1-3,.,TRBV5-1,TGCGCCAGCAGCGAGCTTTCGGGGAACTCTGGAAACACCATATATTTT,CASSELSGNSGNTIYF
.,TRBJ2-7,TRBD2,TRBV7-9,TGTGCCAGCAGCTTAGAGATAGCGGGGGTCTACGAGCAGTACTTC,CASSLEIAGVYEQYF
few,TRBJ1-5,TRBD1,TRBV6-1,TGTGCCAGCAGTGAAGAAGGGTACAGGGGTGGTCAGCCCCAGCATTTT,CASSEEGYRGGQPQHF
.,TRBJ2-7,TRBD1,TRBV6-1,TGTGCCAGCAGGCCGGGACAGGGGAACTACGAGCAGTACTTC,CASRPGQGNYEQYF
.,TRBJ1-1,.,TRBV19,TGTGCCAGTAGTAGGACAGCATTGAACACTGAAGCTTTCTTT,CASSRTALNTEAFF
.,TRBJ2-3,TRBD1,TRBV7-8,TGTGCCAGCAGCGAGCCGGGACAGGAGACTGCAACGCAGTATTTT,CASSEPGQETATQYF
.,TRBJ1-1,.,TRBV14,TGTGCCAGCAGCCCCTGGGACTCCGGGAACACTGAAGCTTTCTTT,CASSPWDSGNTEAFF
.,TRBJ2-7,.,TRBV9,TGTGCCAGCAGCGTAGCCCAGGGGCCATCCTACGAGCAGTACTTC,CASSVAQGPSYEQYF
once,TRBJ1-2,.,TRBV5-4,TGTGCCAGCAGCTTGGGACAGGTTAGCCTCTATGGCTACACCTTC,CASSLGQVSLYGYTF
.,TRBJ2-7,TRBD2,TRBV28,TGTGCCAGCAGCCTTAGTGGGACTAGCGCCTCCTACGAGCAGTACTTC,CASSLSGTSASYEQYF
.,TRBJ2-5,.,TRBV7-2,TGTGCCAGCAGCTTAGTTGCCAGACAAGAGACCCAGTACTTC,CASSLVARQETQYF
.,TRBJ2-7,.,TRBV7-9,TGTGCCAGCAGCTCCACTACGACCTACGAGCAGTACTTC,CASSSTTTYEQYF
.,TRBJ2-3,.,TRBV11-1,TGTGCCAGCAGCTTTTACAGGGCCTCAGATACGCAGTATTTT,CASSFYRASDTQYF
.,TRBJ2-1,.,TRBV25-1,TGTGCCAGCAGTAAGCGGATCTCCTACAATGAGCAGTTCTTC,CASSKRISYNEQFF
once,TRBJ1-4,TRBD1,TRBV2,TGTGCCAGCAGGCGGGACAGCCCAAATGAAAAACTGTTTTTT,CASRRDSPNEKLFF
once,TRBJ2-2,.,TRBV11-3,TGTGCCAGCAGCTTGACTAGGAACACCGGGGAGCTGTTTTTT,CASSLTRNTGELFF
.,TRBJ2-1,.,TRBV5-1,TGCGCCAGCAGCCTAGGTCATAGCAACAATGAGCAGTTCTTC,CASSLGHSNNEQFF
.,TRBJ2-7,TRBD1,TRBV27,TGTGCCAGCAGAGGGACAGGGCTGTACGAGCAGTACTTC,CASRGTGLYEQYF
.,TRBJ2-5,.,TRBV18,TGTGCCAGCTCACCTCCTTCTATACAAGAGACCCAGTACTTC,CASSPPSIQETQYF
.,TRBJ2-1,TRBD2,TRBV6-1,TGTGCCAGCAGTGTTCCGACTAGCGGGGGCTTAAATGAGCAGTTCTTC,CASSVPTSGGLNEQFF
.,TRBJ1-1,.,TRBV6-5,TGTGCCAGCAGTTACTCGTTCATGAACACTGAAGCTTTCTTT,CASSYSFMNTEAFF
once,TRBJ2-5,TRBD2,TRBV30,TGTGCCTGGAAGGGCGGGGGGGCCATTCGAGAGACCCAGTACTTC,CAWKGGGAIRETQYF
.,TRBJ2-5,TRBD2,TRBV27,TGTGCCAGCAGTTTATTATTAGCGGGGGGGCGGGAGACCCAGTACTTC,CASSLLLAGGRETQYF
.,TRBJ1-4,TRBD1,TRBV6-6,TGTGCCAGCAGTTACGGGGACAGGAGGAATGAAAAACTGTTTTTT,CASSYGDRRNEKLFF
.,TRBJ2-1,.,TRBV19,TGTGCCAGTAGCCAACCCGGGTGGGAGAGGAATGAGCAGTTCTTC,CASSQPGWERNEQFF
.,TRBJ2-1,TRBD2,TRBV28,TGTGCCAGCAGACCCATGGTCTTAGCGGGACCTGCGAACTCCTACAATGAGCAGTTCTTC,CASRPMVLAGPANSYNEQFF
once,TRBJ2-4,.,TRBV14,TGTGCCAGCAGCCAACGGACAGTGGCCATTCAGTACTTC,CASSQRTVAIQYF
.,TRBJ2-7,.,TRBV29-1,TGCAGCGCTAAATCGACAGGTTCCTACGAGCAGTACTTC,CSAKSTGSYEQYF
once,TRBJ2-1,TRBD2,TRBV5-1,TGCGCCAGCACCTTCGGCCTTAGCGGGGGGGCCGATGAGCAGTTCTTC,CASTFGLSGGADEQFF
few,TRBJ1-3,TRBD1,TRBV11-2,TGTGCCAGCAGCTCCCTAGGGGGCGGACGAAACACCATATATTTT,CASSSLGGGRNTIYF
.,TRBJ1-1,TRBD1,TRBV23-1,TGCGCCAGCAGTCACTTCGGGGACAGGGCTACTGAAGCTTTCTTT,CASSHFGDRATEAFF
.,TRBJ2-7,TRBD2,TRBV9,TGTGCCAGCAGCGCAGCCGGGACTAGGACCGAGCAGTACTTC,CASSAAGTRTEQYF
.,TRBJ2-2,.,TRBV7-8,TGTGCCAGCAGCCGCGAGAGGAGAAGGGGCACCGGGGAGCTGTTTTTT,CASSRERRRGTGELFF
.,TRBJ1-2,TRBD1,TRBV7-2,TGTGCCAGCAGTTCCCAGATGGGACAGGCGATGGGCTACACCTTC,CASSSQMGQAMGYTF
.,TRBJ1-4,.,TRBV7-8,TGTGCCAGCAGCTTAGAGCCTGGCAGGGCAGGTGAAAAACTGTTTTTT,CASSLEPGRAGEKLFF
.,TRBJ2-2,.,TRBV28,TGTGCCAGCAGTCCCCCAGGCTCATACACCGGGGAGCTGTTTTTT,CASSPPGSYTGELFF
.,TRBJ2-2,.,TRBV7-9,TGTGCCAGCAGCTTAATCGGGGTCACCGGGGAGCTGTTTTTT,CASSLIGVTGELFF
.,TRBJ1-6,.,TRBV28,TGTGCCAGCAGTTTATCGTGGGTGGGCAATTCACCCCTCCACTTT,CASSLSWVGNSPLHF
once,TRBJ1-6,.,TRBV2,TGTGCCAGCAGTGACGTCAGTTCAAATTCACCCCTCCACTTT,CASSDVSSNSPLHF
.,TRBJ1-3,.,TRBV19,TGTGCCAGTGCCGACTCCGCTACTCGGAGAAACACCATATATTTT,CASADSATRRNTIYF
.,TRBJ1-6,TRBD1,TRBV6-5,TGTGCCAGCAGTTACGCAGGGGGCGAACCCCTCCACTTT,CASSYAGGEPLHF
.,TRBJ2-2,.,TRBV11-2,TGTGCCAGCAGCTTATTCCGGGGAATTCGGACCGGGGAGCTGTTTTTT,CASSLFRGIRTGELFF
.,TRBJ2-3,.,TRBV11-2,TGTGCCAGCAGTAACCGGGGTAGAACAGATACGCAGTATTTT,CASSNRGRTDTQYF
.,TRBJ2-5,.,TRBV7-3,TGTGCCAGCAGCACCACTAGGGAAGAGACCCAGTACTTC,CASSTTREETQYF
.,TRBJ1-2,TRBD1,TRBV27,TGTGCCAGCAGTTCACAGGGACAGGGGAGGGCTAACTATGGCTACACCTTC,CASSSQGQGRANYGYTF